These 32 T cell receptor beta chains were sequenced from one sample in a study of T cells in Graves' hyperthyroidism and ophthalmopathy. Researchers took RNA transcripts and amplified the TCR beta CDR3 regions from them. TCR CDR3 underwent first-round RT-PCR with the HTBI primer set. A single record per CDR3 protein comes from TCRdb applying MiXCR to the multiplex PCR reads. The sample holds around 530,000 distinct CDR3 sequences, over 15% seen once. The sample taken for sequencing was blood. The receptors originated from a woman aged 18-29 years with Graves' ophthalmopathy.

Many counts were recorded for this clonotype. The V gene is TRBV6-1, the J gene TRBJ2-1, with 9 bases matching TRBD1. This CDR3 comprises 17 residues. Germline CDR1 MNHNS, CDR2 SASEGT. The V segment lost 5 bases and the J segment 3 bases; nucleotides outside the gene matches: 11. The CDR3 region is CASSTRPGQGNYNEQFF. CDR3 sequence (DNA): TGTGCCAGCAGTACACGCCCGGGACAGGGAAACTACAATGAGCAGTTCTTC.

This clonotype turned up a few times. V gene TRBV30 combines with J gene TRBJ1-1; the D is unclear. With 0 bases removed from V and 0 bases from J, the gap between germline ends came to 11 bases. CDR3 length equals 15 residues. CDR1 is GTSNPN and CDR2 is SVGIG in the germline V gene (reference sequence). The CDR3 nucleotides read TGTGCCTGGAGTGTACACGGAGATTTGAACACTGAAGCTTTCTTT. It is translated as CAWSVHGDLNTEAFF.

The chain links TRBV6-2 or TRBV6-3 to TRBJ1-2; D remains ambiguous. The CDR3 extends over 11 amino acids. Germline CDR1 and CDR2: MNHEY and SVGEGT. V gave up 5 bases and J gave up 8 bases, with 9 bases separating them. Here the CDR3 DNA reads TGTGCCAGCAGTGGCCCCCTAGGCTACACCTTC. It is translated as CASSGPLGYTF.

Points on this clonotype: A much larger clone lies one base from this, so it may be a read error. The CDR3 reads CASSLNTGKADTQYF. The DNA for the CDR3 is TGCGCCAGCAGCTTGAACACAGGGAAAGCAGATACGCAGTATTTT. This chain uses TRBV5-1 with TRBJ2-3, with TRBD1 as a possible D gene (6 bases). Germline values: CDR1 SGHRS, CDR2 YFSETQ. This CDR3 has 15 amino acids. The ends were cut back, 1 base at V and 4 bases at J, with 13 bases in the middle.

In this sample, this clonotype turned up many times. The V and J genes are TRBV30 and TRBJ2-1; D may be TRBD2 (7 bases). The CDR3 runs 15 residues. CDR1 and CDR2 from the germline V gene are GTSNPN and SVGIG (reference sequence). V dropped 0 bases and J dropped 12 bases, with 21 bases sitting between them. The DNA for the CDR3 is TGTGCCTGGAGTGTAGCGGTTTCGACGGGGGGCGGGCAGTTCTTC. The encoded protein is CAWSVAVSTGGGQFF.

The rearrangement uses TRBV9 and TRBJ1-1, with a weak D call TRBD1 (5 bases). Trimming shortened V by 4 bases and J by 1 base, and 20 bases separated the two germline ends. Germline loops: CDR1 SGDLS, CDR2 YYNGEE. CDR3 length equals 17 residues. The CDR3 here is CASSPTVAGGRNTEAFF. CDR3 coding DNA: TGTGCCAGCAGCCCTACCGTCGCTGGGGGGAGGAACACTGAAGCTTTCTTT.

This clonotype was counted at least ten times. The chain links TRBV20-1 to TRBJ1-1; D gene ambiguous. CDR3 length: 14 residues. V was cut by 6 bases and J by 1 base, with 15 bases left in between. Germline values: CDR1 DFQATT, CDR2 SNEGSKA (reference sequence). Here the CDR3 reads CSAREVEKNTEAFF. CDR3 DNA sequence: TGCAGTGCCCGAGAGGTAGAGAAGAACACTGAAGCTTTCTTT.

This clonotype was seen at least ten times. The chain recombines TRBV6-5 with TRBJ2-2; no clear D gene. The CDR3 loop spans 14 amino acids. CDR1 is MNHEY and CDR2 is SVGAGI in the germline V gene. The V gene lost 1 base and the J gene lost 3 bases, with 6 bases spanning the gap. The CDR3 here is CASSYFSDTGELFF. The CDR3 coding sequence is TGTGCCAGCAGTTACTTTTCCGACACCGGGGAGCTGTTTTTT.

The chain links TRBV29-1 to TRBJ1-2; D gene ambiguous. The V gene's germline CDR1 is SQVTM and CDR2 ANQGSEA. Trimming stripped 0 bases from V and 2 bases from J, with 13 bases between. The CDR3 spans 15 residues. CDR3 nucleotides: TGCAGCGTTGAAGATTCATGGGCGGAGAACTATGGCTACACCTTC. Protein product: CSVEDSWAENYGYTF.

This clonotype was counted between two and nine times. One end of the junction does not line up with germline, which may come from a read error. The CDR3 spells CAGSLATSPGEAFF. In DNA, the CDR3 is TGTGCCGGCAGCTTAGCCACCTCTCCGGGGGAGGCTTTCTTT. The rearrangement uses TRBV11-2 and TRBJ1-1, with a possible D match to TRBD1 (5 bases). Looked up from germline, CDR1 is SGHAT and CDR2 is FQNNGV. The CDR3 runs to 14 residues.

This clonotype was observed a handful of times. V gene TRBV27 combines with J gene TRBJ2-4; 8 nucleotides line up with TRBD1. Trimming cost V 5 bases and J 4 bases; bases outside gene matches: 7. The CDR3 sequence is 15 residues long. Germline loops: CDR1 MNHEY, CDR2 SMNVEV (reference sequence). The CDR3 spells CASSPSTGDKNIQYF. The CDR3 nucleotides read TGTGCCAGCAGTCCTTCGACAGGGGATAAAAACATTCAGTACTTC.

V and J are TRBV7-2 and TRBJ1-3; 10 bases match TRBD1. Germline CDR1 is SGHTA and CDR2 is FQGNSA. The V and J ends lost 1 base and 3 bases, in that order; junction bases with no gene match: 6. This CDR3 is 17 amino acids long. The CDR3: CASSLDGTGAGGNTIYF. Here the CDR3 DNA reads TGTGCCAGCAGCTTAGACGGGACAGGGGCAGGTGGAAACACCATATATTTT. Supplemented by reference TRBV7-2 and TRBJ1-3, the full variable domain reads GAGVSQSPSNKVTEKGKDVELRCDPISGHTALYWYRQSLGQGLEFLIYFQGNSAPDKSGLPSDRFSAERTGGSVSTLTIQRTQQEDSAVYLCASSLDGTGAGGNTIYFGEGSWLTVV.

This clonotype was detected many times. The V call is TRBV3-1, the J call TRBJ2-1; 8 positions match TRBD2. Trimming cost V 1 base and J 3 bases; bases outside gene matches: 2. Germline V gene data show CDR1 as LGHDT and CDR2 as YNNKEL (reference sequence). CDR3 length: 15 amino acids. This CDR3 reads CASSQVGGGYNEQFF. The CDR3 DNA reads TGTGCCAGCAGCCAAGTCGGGGGGGGCTACAATGAGCAGTTCTTC.

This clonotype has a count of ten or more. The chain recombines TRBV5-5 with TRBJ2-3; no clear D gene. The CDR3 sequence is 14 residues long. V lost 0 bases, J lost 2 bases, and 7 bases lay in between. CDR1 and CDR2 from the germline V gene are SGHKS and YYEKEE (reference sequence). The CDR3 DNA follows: TGTGCCAGCAGCTTGGGTCTCCTCACAGATACGCAGTATTTT. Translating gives CASSLGLLTDTQYF.

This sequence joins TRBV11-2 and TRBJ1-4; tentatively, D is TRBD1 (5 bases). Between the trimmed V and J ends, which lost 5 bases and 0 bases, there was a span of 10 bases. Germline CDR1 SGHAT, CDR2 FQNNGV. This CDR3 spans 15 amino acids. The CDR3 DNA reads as TGTGCCAGCAGCCGACGGGGGACAACTAATGAAAAACTGTTTTTT. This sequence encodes CASSRRGTTNEKLFF.

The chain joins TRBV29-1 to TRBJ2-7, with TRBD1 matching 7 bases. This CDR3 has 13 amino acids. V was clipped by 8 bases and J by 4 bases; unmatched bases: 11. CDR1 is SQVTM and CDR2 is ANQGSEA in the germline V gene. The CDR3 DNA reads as TGCAGCATGCTGACAGGGAATGGGTACGAGCAGTACTTC. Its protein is CSMLTGNGYEQYF.

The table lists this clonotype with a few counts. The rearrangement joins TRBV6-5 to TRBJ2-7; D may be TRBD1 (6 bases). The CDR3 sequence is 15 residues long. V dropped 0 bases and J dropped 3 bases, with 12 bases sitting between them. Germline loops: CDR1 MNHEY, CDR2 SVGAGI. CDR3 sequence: CASSYSPGEYYEQYF. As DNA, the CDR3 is TGTGCCAGCAGTTACTCGCCAGGGGAGTACTACGAGCAGTACTTC.

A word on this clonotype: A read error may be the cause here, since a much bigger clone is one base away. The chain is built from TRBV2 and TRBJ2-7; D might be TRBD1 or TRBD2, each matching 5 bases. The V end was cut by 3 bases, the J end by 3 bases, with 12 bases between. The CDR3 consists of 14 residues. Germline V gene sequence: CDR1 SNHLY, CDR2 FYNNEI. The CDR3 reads CASSEVTGLYEQYF. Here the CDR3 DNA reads TGTGCCAGCAGTGAGGTAACGGGGCTCTACGAGCAGTACTTC.

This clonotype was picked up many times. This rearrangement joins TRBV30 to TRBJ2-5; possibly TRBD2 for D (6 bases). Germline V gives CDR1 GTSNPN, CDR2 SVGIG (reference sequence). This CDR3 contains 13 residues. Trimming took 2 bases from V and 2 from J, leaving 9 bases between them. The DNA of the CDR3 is TGTGCCTGGAGTACGGGGACTCAAGAGACCCAGTACTTC. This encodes CAWSTGTQETQYF.

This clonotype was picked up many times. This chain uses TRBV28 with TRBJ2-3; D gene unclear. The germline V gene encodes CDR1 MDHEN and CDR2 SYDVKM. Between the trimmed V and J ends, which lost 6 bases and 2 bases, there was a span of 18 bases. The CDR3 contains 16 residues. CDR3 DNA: TGTGCCAGCAGACGCGACGAATCAGAGGCCACAGATACGCAGTATTTT. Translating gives CASRRDESEATDTQYF.

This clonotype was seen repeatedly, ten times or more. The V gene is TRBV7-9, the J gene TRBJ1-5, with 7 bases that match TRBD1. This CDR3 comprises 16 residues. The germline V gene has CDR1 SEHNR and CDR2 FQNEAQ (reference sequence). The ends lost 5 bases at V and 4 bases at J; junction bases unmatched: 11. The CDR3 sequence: CASSAWDSSGNQPQHF. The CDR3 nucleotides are TGTGCCAGCAGCGCTTGGGACAGCTCGGGGAATCAGCCCCAGCATTTT.

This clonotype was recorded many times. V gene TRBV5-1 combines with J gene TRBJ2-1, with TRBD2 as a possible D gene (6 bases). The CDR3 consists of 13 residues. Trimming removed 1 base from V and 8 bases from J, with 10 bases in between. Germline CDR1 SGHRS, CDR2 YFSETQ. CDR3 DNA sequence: TGCGCCAGCAGCTTGACCGGGAGCTATGAGCAGTTCTTC. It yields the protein CASSLTGSYEQFF.

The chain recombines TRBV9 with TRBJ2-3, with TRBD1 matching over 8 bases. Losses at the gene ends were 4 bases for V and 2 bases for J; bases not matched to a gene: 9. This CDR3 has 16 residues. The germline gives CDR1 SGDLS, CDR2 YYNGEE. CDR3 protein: CASSKGLQGATDTQYF. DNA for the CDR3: TGTGCCAGCAGCAAGGGCCTTCAGGGGGCCACAGATACGCAGTATTTT.

CDR3 coding DNA: TGCGCCAGCAGCCAAGAGGCTAGGTACCACGAGCAGTACTTC. It translates to CASSQEARYHEQYF. The chain links TRBV4-3 to TRBJ2-7; D gene uncertain. Germline CDR1 is LGHNA and CDR2 is YSLEER. This CDR3 region has 14 residues. Trimming took 0 bases from V and 5 from J, leaving 11 bases between them.

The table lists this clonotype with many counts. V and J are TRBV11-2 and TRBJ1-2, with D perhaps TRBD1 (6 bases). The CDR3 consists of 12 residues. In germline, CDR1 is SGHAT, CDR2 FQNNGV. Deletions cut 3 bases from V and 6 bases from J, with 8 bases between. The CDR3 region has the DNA TGTGCCAGCAGCTTGGGGGCGAATGGCTACACCTTC. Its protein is CASSLGANGYTF.

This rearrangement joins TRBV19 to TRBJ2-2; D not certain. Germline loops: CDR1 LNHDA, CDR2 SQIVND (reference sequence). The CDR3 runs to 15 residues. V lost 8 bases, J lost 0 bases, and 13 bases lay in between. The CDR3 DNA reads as TGTGCCAGTCACAGCTTGGGGTCGAACACCGGGGAGCTGTTTTTT. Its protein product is CASHSLGSNTGELFF.

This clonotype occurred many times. The CDR3: CASSLGGLSNTGELFF. CDR3 DNA: TGTGCCAGCAGCTTAGGGGGGCTATCCAACACCGGGGAGCTGTTTTTT. The chain has TRBV11-2 and TRBJ2-2; TRBD1 might be the D (6 bases). The ends were cut back, 1 base at V and 2 bases at J, with 11 bases in the middle. The CDR3 runs to 16 residues. Germline loops: CDR1 SGHAT, CDR2 FQNNGV.

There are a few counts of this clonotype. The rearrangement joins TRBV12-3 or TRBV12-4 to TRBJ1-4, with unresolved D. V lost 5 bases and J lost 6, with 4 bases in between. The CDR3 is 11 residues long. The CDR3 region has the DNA TGTGCCAGCAGTGACCATGAAAAACTGTTTTTT. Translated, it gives CASSDHEKLFF.

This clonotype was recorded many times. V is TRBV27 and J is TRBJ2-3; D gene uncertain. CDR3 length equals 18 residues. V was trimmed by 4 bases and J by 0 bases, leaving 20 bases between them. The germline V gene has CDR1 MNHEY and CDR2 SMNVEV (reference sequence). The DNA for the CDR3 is TGTGCCAGCAGTTCGAGAAATTTTGTCATAACTAGCACAGATACGCAGTATTTT. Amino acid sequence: CASSSRNFVITSTDTQYF.

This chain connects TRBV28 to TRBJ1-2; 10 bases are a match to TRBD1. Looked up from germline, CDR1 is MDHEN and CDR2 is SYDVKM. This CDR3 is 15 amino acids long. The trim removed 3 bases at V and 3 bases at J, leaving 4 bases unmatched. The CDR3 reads CASSLGGTGDYGYTF. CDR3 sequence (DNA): TGTGCCAGCAGTTTGGGCGGGACAGGGGACTATGGCTACACCTTC.

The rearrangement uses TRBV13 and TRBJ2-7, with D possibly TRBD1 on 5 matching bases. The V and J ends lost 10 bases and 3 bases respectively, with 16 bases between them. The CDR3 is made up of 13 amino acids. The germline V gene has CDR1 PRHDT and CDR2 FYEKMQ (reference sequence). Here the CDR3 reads CAISEIQDYEQYF. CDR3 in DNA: TGTGCCATCAGTGAAATACAGGACTACGAGCAGTACTTC. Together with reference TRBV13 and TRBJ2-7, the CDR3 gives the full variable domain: AAGVIQSPRHLIKEKRETATLKCYPIPRHDTVYWYQQGPGQDPQFLISFYEKMQSDKGSIPDRFSAQQFSDYHSELNMSSLELGDSALYFCAISEIQDYEQYFGPGTRLTVT.

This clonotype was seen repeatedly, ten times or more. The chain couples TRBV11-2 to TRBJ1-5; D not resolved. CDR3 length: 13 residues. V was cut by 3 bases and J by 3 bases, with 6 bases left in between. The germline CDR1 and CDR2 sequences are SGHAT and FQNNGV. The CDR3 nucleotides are TGTGCCAGCAGCTTGGGGAACAATCAGCCCCAGCATTTT. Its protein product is CASSLGNNQPQHF.